The rows below give T cell receptor beta chains drawn from one sample of a study of OX40 agonist ivuxolimab in advanced cancers. The data were produced by immunoSEQ multiplex PCR, yet TCRdb's version contains in-frame clones alone and is incomplete. Among fewer than 45,000 clones, 70% to 85% were seen once, and the ten largest hold about a sixth. Source: CD4+ or CD8+ T cells sorted from blood, taken in a trial of the OX40 agonist ivuxolimab. The receptors come from an adult with an advanced solid tumor such as melanoma, head and neck, liver or kidney cancer. Each CDR3 is given with its conserved first and last residue. A D gene is named only where the DNA matches it firmly. Clone size, where shown, is once, few, many, or a class for clones that have expanded.

j_gene,v_gene,d_gene,abundance,CDR3nt,CDR3aa
TRBJ1-1,TRBV28,.,.,TGTGCCAGCAGTAGAAACACTGAAGCTTTCTTT,CASSRNTEAFF
TRBJ2-2,TRBV21-1,.,.,TGTGCCAGCGGATCAGTGGTAGCGGGTAACACCGGGGAGCTGTTTTTT,CASGSVVAGNTGELFF
TRBJ2-7,TRBV15,.,.,TGTGCCACCAGCAGAGAAGGCTTGGGGTACGAGCAGTACTTC,CATSREGLGYEQYF
TRBJ1-5,TRBV28,.,.,TGTGCCAGCAGTTTATGGGGAACAGGGAACTACAATCAGCCCCAGCATTTT,CASSLWGTGNYNQPQHF
TRBJ2-7,TRBV4-2,.,once,TGTGCCAGCAGCCAAGACCGGACAGCGGCGTACGAGCAGTACTTC,CASSQDRTAAYEQYF
TRBJ1-1,TRBV5-5,TRBD1,once,TGTGCCAGCAGCTTGAGACGACAGGGGCTGTTCGAAGTAATGAACACTGAAGCTTTCTTT,CASSLRRQGLFEVMNTEAFF
TRBJ1-2,TRBV7-9,.,.,TGTGCCAGCAGCGAAGGACAGTTTTGGGGCTACACCTTC,CASSEGQFWGYTF
TRBJ1-1,TRBV19,.,.,TGTGCCAGTAGTATAGACGGGACAATGGGTACTGAAGCTTTCTTT,CASSIDGTMGTEAFF
TRBJ2-2,TRBV29-1,TRBD1,.,TGCAGCGCCATGACAGGGCTAATGAACACCGGGGAGCTGTTTTTT,CSAMTGLMNTGELFF
TRBJ1-1,TRBV19,.,.,TGTGCCAGTAGCTTGCCTGGGGGGTACACTGAAGCTTTCTTT,CASSLPGGYTEAFF
TRBJ2-6,TRBV19,TRBD2,.,TGTGCCAGTAGTATAGGAGAGCGGGAGACCCCTGGGGCCAACGTCCTGACTTTC,CASSIGERETPGANVLTF
TRBJ2-5,TRBV7-8,.,once,TGTGCCAGCAGCCCTCAGGGGTACCAAGAGACCCAGTACTTC,CASSPQGYQETQYF
TRBJ2-7,TRBV7-9,.,few,TGTGCCAGCAGCTTAGCGACTCAGGGAGGACCCACCTACGAGCAGTACTTC,CASSLATQGGPTYEQYF
TRBJ1-2,TRBV5-6,.,.,TGTGCCAGCAGCTTAGAAACGGGACAAATTAACTATGGCTACACCTTC,CASSLETGQINYGYTF
TRBJ2-2,TRBV7-9,TRBD1,once,TGTGCCAGCAGCTTTGGGTCGCAGGGGGCGGACGGGGAGCTGTTTTTT,CASSFGSQGADGELFF
TRBJ1-2,TRBV6-5,TRBD1,.,TGTGCCAGCAGTGTAGGACAGGGACCAAACTATGGCTACACCTTC,CASSVGQGPNYGYTF
TRBJ1-1,TRBV28,TRBD1,.,TGTGCCAGCAGTCTGAGGACAGGGCTTAGTCTGAACACTGAAGCTTTCTTT,CASSLRTGLSLNTEAFF
TRBJ2-7,TRBV5-4,TRBD2,once,TGTGCCAGCAGCGGAGGGACTAGCGGAGCCTACGAGCAGTACTTC,CASSGGTSGAYEQYF
TRBJ1-5,TRBV5-8,TRBD1,.,TGTGCCAGCAGTCGGACAGGGAGTAGCAATCAGCCCCAGCATTTT,CASSRTGSSNQPQHF